This T cell receptor (beta chain) comes out of a study of human T cells and chemical hapten exposure. About the study: The patient population, which was mostly female, had alopecia areata, totalis or universalis. Slight volume differences across pooled libraries mainly accounted for varying per-sample TCR yields. Study-level points and caveats: The number of TCRs above 1 in 1000 frequency did not change after DPC sensitization.

In the source study's methods: Counting gave a median of around 100,000 TCRs per sample, with values ranging from roughly 23,224 to 700,000. TCRdb processed the RACE reads anew with MiXCR; each CDR3 protein has one entry. These V and J calls originate from TCRdb's pipeline instead of the authors' own analysis. The table has over 40,000 distinct CDR3 sequences, around 3.2% seen once. The time point was: patch test 2, 6 weeks after DPC sensitization. The treatment is: therapeutic diphenylcyclopropenone sensitization with weekly scalp DPC. Trimming pared 3 bases from V and 1 base from J, leaving 9 bases between. Germline V gene sequence: CDR1 SNHLY, CDR2 FYNNEI. CDR3 length: 14 amino acids. This clonotype was counted many times. Its antigen is not known.

This chain uses TRBV2 with TRBJ1-1; D not resolved. The source of this sequence is a man in his forties with alopecia areata. Some clones in this sample may be carry-over from other donors' samples. Sequenced here: whole blood, sampled in connection with sensitization to the hapten diphenylcyclopropenone (DPC). The DNA of the CDR3 is TGTGCCAGCAGTGAGGCCCGAAAGAACACTGAAGCTTTCTTT. As protein: CASSEARKNTEAFF.